A single sample gave rise to the 32 T cell receptor beta chains below, sequenced in a study of blood T cell repertoires in COVID-19. Using immunoSEQ multiplex PCR, the repertoire was profiled, and TCRdb retains in-frame clones only, with some absent. Of about 350,000 clones listed, about 88% are singletons. Sequenced sample: PBMCs or T cells enriched from blood (not recorded which). These receptors came from a woman aged 25 to 39 who had recovered from COVID-19.

Here the CDR3 reads CASSLPPQSDQPQHF. The CDR3 DNA reads TGTGCCAGCAGTTTGCCTCCCCAATCGGATCAGCCCCAGCATTTT. The chain combines TRBV28 with TRBJ1-5; no reliable D call. V lost 3 bases and J lost 5, with 14 bases in between. Germline V gene sequence: CDR1 MDHEN, CDR2 SYDVKM. The CDR3 has 15 amino acids. Full variable domain (outside the CDR3, taken from reference TRBV28 and TRBJ1-5): DVKVTQSSRYLVKRTGEKVFLECVQDMDHENMFWYRQDPGLGLRLIYFSYDVKMKEKGDIPEGYSVSREKKERFSLILESASTNQTSMYLCASSLPPQSDQPQHFGDGTRLSIL.

This clone was seen just once. V usage is TRBV7-2 and J usage is TRBJ2-7; no reliable D call. Germline V gives CDR1 SGHTA, CDR2 FQGNSA. Trimming removed 6 bases at V and 0 bases at J, with 6 bases between. The CDR3 contains 12 residues. The CDR3 sequence: CASRSDSYEQYF. The CDR3 coding sequence is TGTGCCAGCAGGTCAGACTCCTACGAGCAGTACTTC.

V gene TRBV5-1 combines with J gene TRBJ1-1; unclear D gene. There are 12 residues in the CDR3. Trimming left V 7 bases short and J 0 bases short, with 7 bases between. CDR1 and CDR2 (germline): SGHRS, YFSETQ. CDR3 DNA sequence: TGCGCCAGCTCCTCTATGAACACTGAAGCTTTCTTT. This encodes CASSSMNTEAFF.

Written as DNA, the CDR3 is TGTGCCAGCAGGCCCGGGACAGGGGGCACCGGGGAGCTGTTTTTT. Residues: CASRPGTGGTGELFF. The chain links TRBV2 to TRBJ2-2, with 11 bases that match TRBD1. CDR3 length equals 15 residues. V dropped 6 bases and J dropped 4; count of bases not matched to a gene: 4. Looked up from germline, CDR1 is SNHLY and CDR2 is FYNNEI.

This chain uses TRBV5-1 with TRBJ1-4; tentative D call: TRBD1 (6 bases). Trimming cost V 0 bases and J 4 bases, with 10 bases left between them. Per the germline V gene, CDR1 is SGHRS and CDR2 is YFSETQ. The CDR3 runs 15 residues. CDR3 nucleotide sequence: TGCGCCAGCAGCTTGGAAGGACAGAATAATGAAAAACTGTTTTTT. Residues: CASSLEGQNNEKLFF.

This sequence joins TRBV5-1 and TRBJ2-7; a weak D match, TRBD2 (5 bases). Germline lookup yields CDR1 SGHRS and CDR2 YFSETQ. V shed 6 bases and J shed 0 bases, with 16 bases lying between them. The CDR3 extends over 15 amino acids. CDR3: CASTPGYPFSYEQYF. The CDR3, as DNA: TGCGCCAGCACCCCGGGGTATCCTTTCTCCTACGAGCAGTACTTC.

CDR3 residues: CSADSGGLDTQYF. CDR3 in DNA: TGCAGCGCGGACTCGGGGGGGTTAGATACGCAGTATTTT. The V gene is TRBV29-1, the J gene TRBJ2-3; 8 bases map to TRBD2. With 7 bases clipped from V and 5 bases from J, the junction kept 8 bases outside the gene matches. Germline V gene sequence: CDR1 SQVTM, CDR2 ANQGSEA. The CDR3 has 13 residues.

The rearrangement uses TRBV11-2 and TRBJ2-5, with 7 nucleotides matching TRBD2. CDR1 SGHAT and CDR2 FQNNGV come from the germline V gene. The CDR3 totals 14 residues. After removal of 3 bases from V and 2 bases from J, the junction contained 3 bases not matched to a gene. The CDR3 DNA reads as TGTGCCAGCAGCTTTTGGGGGGGACAAGAGACCCAGTACTTC. This codes for CASSFWGGQETQYF.

The genes are TRBV6-5 and TRBJ1-1; unclear D gene. Trimming took off 5 bases at V and 1 base at J, with 8 bases between the two ends. Germline loops: CDR1 MNHEY, CDR2 SVGAGI. The CDR3 is made up of 13 amino acids. The CDR3 spells CASSIIGNTEAFF. In nucleotides, the CDR3 is TGTGCCAGCAGTATAATCGGGAACACTGAAGCTTTCTTT.

The rearrangement links TRBV7-6 to TRBJ2-6; D is unresolved. This CDR3 region has 16 residues. Trimming cost V 3 bases and J 4 bases, with 13 bases left between them. Per germline, CDR1 SGHVS and CDR2 FNYEAQ. As DNA, the CDR3 is TGTGCCAGCAGCTTGGTGGGTGGGCCCGGGGCCAACGTCCTGACTTTC. Amino acids: CASSLVGGPGANVLTF.

The chain is built from TRBV19 and TRBJ1-5, with D tentatively TRBD1 (6 bases). This CDR3 has 15 amino acids. CDR1 and CDR2 from the germline V gene are LNHDA and SQIVND (reference sequence). V was cut by 4 bases and J by 5 bases, with 15 bases left in between. The CDR3 loop is CASSTPETGYQPQHF. The CDR3 DNA sequence: TGTGCCAGTAGTACCCCAGAGACAGGATATCAGCCCCAGCATTTT.

The rearrangement links TRBV19 to TRBJ2-1; 8 positions agree with TRBD1. The CDR3 has 14 residues. With V trimmed by 7 bases and J by 2 bases, 4 bases remained unmatched. CDR1 LNHDA and CDR2 SQIVND come from the germline V gene (reference sequence). CDR3 in amino acids: CASTETGAYNEQFF. CDR3 DNA sequence: TGTGCCAGTACCGAGACAGGGGCCTACAATGAGCAGTTCTTC.

This clone showed up just once. The rearrangement links TRBV28 to TRBJ2-7, with 10 bases fitting TRBD1. The CDR3 spans 16 residues. Germline V gene sequence: CDR1 MDHEN, CDR2 SYDVKM. Trimming cost V 3 bases and J 6 bases; bases outside gene matches: 11. CDR3 nucleotide sequence: TGTGCCAGCAGTTTGGGGTCCGCGGACAGGGGGTTCGAGCAGTACTTC. Residues: CASSLGSADRGFEQYF.

The V call is TRBV5-1, the J call TRBJ1-2, with TRBD1 matching 8 bases. The CDR3 has 17 residues. Germline CDR1 reads SGHRS; CDR2 reads YFSETQ. After removal of 4 bases from V and 4 bases from J, the junction contained 15 bases not matched to a gene. CDR3: CASSQAKTWTGLYGYTF. The DNA of the CDR3 is TGCGCCAGCAGCCAGGCCAAAACTTGGACAGGGCTCTATGGCTACACCTTC.

The V and J genes are TRBV6-2 or TRBV6-3 and TRBJ1-2, with 7 bases lining up with TRBD1. Per germline, CDR1 MNHEY and CDR2 SVGEGT. After removal of 5 bases from V and 7 bases from J, the junction contained 10 bases not matched to a gene. CDR3 size: 14 residues. CDR3 in amino acids: CASSKTDRVSGYTF. The CDR3 DNA is TGTGCCAGCAGTAAGACCGACAGGGTTTCTGGCTACACCTTC.

The rearrangement joins TRBV7-8 to TRBJ2-5, with 9 bases matching TRBD1. The CDR3 sequence is 16 residues long. CDR1 and CDR2 (germline): SGHVS, FQNEAQ. After removal of 0 bases from V and 3 bases from J, the junction contained 5 bases not matched to a gene. CDR3 nucleotide sequence: TGTGCCAGCAGCTTAGCACAGGGGGCCCCAGAAGAGACCCAGTACTTC. Protein sequence: CASSLAQGAPEETQYF.

This clone occurred once. The genes are TRBV4-2 and TRBJ1-4; D is possibly TRBD1 (6 bases). The germline V and J ends were trimmed by 2 bases and 5 bases, with 12 bases remaining between them. From germline, CDR1 is LGHNA and CDR2 YNFKEQ. The CDR3 has 15 amino acids. CDR3 nucleotide sequence: TGTGCCAGCAGCCAACCGGACAGACGAAATGAAAAACTGTTTTTT. Protein product: CASSQPDRRNEKLFF.

The rearrangement links TRBV30 to TRBJ1-5; the match to TRBD1 covers 7 bases. Per germline, CDR1 GTSNPN and CDR2 SVGIG (reference sequence). J lost 3 bases, V lost 1 base, and 6 bases had no gene match. This CDR3 is built from 15 residues. The CDR3 protein is CAWSGTTGANQPQHF. CDR3 coding DNA: TGTGCCTGGAGTGGGACCACAGGGGCCAATCAGCCCCAGCATTTT.

This chain links TRBV24-1 with TRBJ1-5; possibly TRBD1 for D (5 bases). Germline loops: CDR1 KGHDR, CDR2 SFDVKD. The germline V and J ends were trimmed by 2 bases and 1 base, with 8 bases remaining between them. The CDR3 is 15 residues long. CDR3 amino acids: CATSDSGGSNQPQHF. CDR3 nucleotides: TGTGCCACCAGTGATTCCGGGGGGAGCAATCAGCCCCAGCATTTT.

This chain joins TRBV29-1 and TRBJ2-1; maybe TRBD2 (5 bases). Germline V CDR1 and CDR2: SQVTM, ANQGSEA. V shed 3 bases and J shed 0 bases, with 9 bases lying between them. The CDR3 has 14 amino acids. The CDR3 protein is CSVDTSGSYNEQFF. The CDR3 DNA reads as TGCAGCGTTGATACCAGCGGCTCCTACAATGAGCAGTTCTTC.

This clone was seen more than once but under ten times. This sequence joins TRBV27 and TRBJ2-3; 14 bases match TRBD2. The CDR3 runs to 19 residues. The germline CDR1 and CDR2 sequences are MNHEY and SMNVEV (reference sequence). The V segment lost 5 bases and the J segment 2 bases; nucleotides outside the gene matches: 12. Here the CDR3 reads CASSSRLAGGDKSTDTQYF. The CDR3, as DNA: TGTGCCAGCAGTAGCAGACTAGCGGGGGGGGACAAATCCACAGATACGCAGTATTTT.

This chain connects TRBV28 to TRBJ1-6, with no clear D. Between the trimmed V and J ends, which lost 6 bases and 12 bases, there was a span of 9 bases. Per the germline V gene, CDR1 is MDHEN and CDR2 is SYDVKM. This CDR3 contains 11 residues. The CDR3 coding sequence is TGTGCCAGCAGCAACCGGGGACCCCTCCACTTT. Amino acids: CASSNRGPLHF.

V and J are TRBV14 and TRBJ2-2, with D hard to call. The CDR3 extends over 13 amino acids. V gave up 5 bases and J gave up 2 bases, with 6 bases separating them. Germline assignment: CDR1 SGHDN and CDR2 FVKESK. In DNA form, the CDR3 reads TGTGCCAGCAGCGTGACAAACACCGGGGAGCTGTTTTTT. It specifies CASSVTNTGELFF.

The CDR3 is CASSLYRERYGYTF. The CDR3 DNA sequence: TGTGCCAGCAGTTTATATAGGGAGCGCTATGGCTACACCTTC. The gene calls are TRBV28 and TRBJ1-2; D uncertain. The V gene lost 1 base and the J gene lost 4 bases, with 10 bases spanning the gap. CDR3 size: 14 residues. Germline V CDR1 and CDR2: MDHEN, SYDVKM.

Only a few counts were recorded for this clone. The chain links TRBV6-5 to TRBJ1-2, with unresolved D. Trimming removed 10 bases at V and 4 bases at J, with 19 bases between. The CDR3 is made up of 14 amino acids. In germline, CDR1 is MNHEY, CDR2 SVGAGI. The CDR3 DNA sequence: TGTGCCACCCAAAACCCCCGCAGACTCTATGGCTACACCTTC. Translation: CATQNPRRLYGYTF.

This rearrangement joins TRBV3-1 (or the pseudogene TRBV3-2) to TRBJ1-4, with 8 positions matching TRBD1. This CDR3 spans 16 amino acids. Per germline, CDR1 LGHDT and CDR2 YNNKEL (reference sequence). Trimming cost V 4 bases and J 6 bases; bases outside gene matches: 10. The chain's CDR3 is CASSPTTGVTYEKLFF. CDR3 sequence (DNA): TGTGCCAGCAGCCCTACGACAGGGGTTACTTATGAAAAACTGTTTTTT.

The chain combines TRBV6-5 with TRBJ2-6; D gene unclear. The V end lost 2 bases, the J end lost 0 bases, and 8 bases lay between the germline ends. There are 16 residues in the CDR3. CDR1 MNHEY and CDR2 SVGAGI come from the germline V gene. The CDR3 DNA reads TGTGCCAGCAGTTACCCGAGTCCCTCTGGGGCCAACGTCCTGACTTTC. It encodes CASSYPSPSGANVLTF.

This chain uses TRBV28 with TRBJ1-5; TRBD1 matches at 11 bases. The junction had 7 bases not matched to a gene; V was cut back by 5 bases and J by 7 bases. This CDR3 spans 15 amino acids. Looked up from germline, CDR1 is MDHEN and CDR2 is SYDVKM. As DNA, the CDR3 is TGTGCCAGCAGTCCTGGACAGGGGGCAATGCAGCCCCAGCATTTT. Translation: CASSPGQGAMQPQHF.

CDR3: CASSLTGGTYEQFF. As DNA, the CDR3 is TGTGCCTCGTCACTAACAGGGGGTACCTATGAGCAGTTCTTC. The chain carries TRBV15 and TRBJ2-1; TRBD1 matches at 8 bases. The CDR3 sequence is 14 residues long. The ends lost 11 bases at V and 8 bases at J; junction bases unmatched: 14. Per germline, CDR1 LNHNV and CDR2 YYDKDF (reference sequence).

The CDR3 spells CASSRDLAQPQHF. CDR3 DNA: TGTGCCAGCAGCCGGGATTTAGCTCAGCCCCAGCATTTT. This chain connects TRBV5-6 to TRBJ1-5; the D is unclear. The CDR3 runs to 13 residues. The V gene's germline CDR1 is SGHDT and CDR2 YYEEEE. V was clipped by 4 bases and J by 6 bases, with 11 bases between them.

The chain recombines TRBV21-1 with TRBJ1-4; the D call of TRBD1 is as the table states it, not checked on the DNA. TRBV21-1 is classified as a pseudogene. The CDR3 runs to 15 residues. CDR3 nucleotide sequence: TGTGCCAGCAGCCACCGGGACAACTTTAATGAAAAACTGTTTTTT. This sequence encodes CASSHRDNFNEKLFF.

The chain links TRBV3-1 (or the pseudogene TRBV3-2) to TRBJ1-6; D gene uncertain. V shed 4 bases and J shed 10 bases, with 17 bases lying between them. This CDR3 spans 15 amino acids. CDR1 is LGHDT, CDR2 YNNKEL, per germline (reference sequence). For the CDR3, the DNA is TGTGCCAGCAGCCCGGAGGGAGGAAACGGATCACCCCTCCACTTT. Residues: CASSPEGGNGSPLHF.